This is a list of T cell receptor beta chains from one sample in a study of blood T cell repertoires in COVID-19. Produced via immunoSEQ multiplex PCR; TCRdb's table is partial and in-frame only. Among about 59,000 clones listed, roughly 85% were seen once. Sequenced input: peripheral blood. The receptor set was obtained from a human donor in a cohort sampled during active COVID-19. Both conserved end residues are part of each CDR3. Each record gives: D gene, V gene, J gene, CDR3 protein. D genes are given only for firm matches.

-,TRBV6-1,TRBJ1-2,CASSDPGGYTF
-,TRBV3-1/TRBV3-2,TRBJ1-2,CASSPSGYNGYTF
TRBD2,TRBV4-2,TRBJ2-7,CASSLTGGSTYEQYF
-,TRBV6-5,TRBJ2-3,CASSYGDSRDTQYF
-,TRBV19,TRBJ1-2,CASSIYSPTNYGYTF
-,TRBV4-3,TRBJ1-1,CASSPSTGRNTEAFF
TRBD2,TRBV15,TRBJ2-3,CATSRDQGGSTDTQYF
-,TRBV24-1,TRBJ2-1,CATSDPSGGGRGNEQFF
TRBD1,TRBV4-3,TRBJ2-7,CASSQYSDRAAYEQYF
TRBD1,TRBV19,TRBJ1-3,CAISYGTGEFNSGNTIYF
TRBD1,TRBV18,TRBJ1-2,CASSLDRGYGYTF
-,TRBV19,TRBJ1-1,CASSRTAVNTEAFF
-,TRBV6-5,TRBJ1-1,CATNINRLNTEAFF
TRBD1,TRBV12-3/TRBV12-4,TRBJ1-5,CASSPQGDQPQHF
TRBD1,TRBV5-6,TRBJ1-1,CASSITGGTEAFF
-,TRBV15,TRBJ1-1,CATSREGGKIMNTEAFF
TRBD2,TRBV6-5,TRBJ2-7,CASSYTPGGEYEQYF
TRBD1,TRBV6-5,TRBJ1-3,CASSYLGGGNTIYF
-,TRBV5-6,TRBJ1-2,CASSPIPGTSDYGYTF
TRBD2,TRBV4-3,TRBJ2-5,CASSHGTSVETQYF
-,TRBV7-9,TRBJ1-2,CASSLGGSPNYGYTF
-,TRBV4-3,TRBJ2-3,CASSHRGVTDTQYF
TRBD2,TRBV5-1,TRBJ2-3,CASSFYTSGGPKISTDTQYF